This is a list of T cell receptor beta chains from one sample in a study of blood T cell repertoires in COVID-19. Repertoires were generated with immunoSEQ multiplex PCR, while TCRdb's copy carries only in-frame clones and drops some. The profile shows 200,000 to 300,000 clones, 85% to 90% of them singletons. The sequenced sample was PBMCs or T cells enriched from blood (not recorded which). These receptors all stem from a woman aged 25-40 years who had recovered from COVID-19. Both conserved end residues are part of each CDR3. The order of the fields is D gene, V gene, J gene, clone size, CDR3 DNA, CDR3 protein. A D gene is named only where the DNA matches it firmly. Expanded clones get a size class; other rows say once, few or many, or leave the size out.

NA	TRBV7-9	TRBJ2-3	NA	TGTGCCAGCATTTTCGGGAGCACAGATACGCAGTATTTT	CASIFGSTDTQYF
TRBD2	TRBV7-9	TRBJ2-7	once	TGTGCCAGCAGCATCCAAAGACTAGCGGGTACCTACGAGCAGTACTTC	CASSIQRLAGTYEQYF
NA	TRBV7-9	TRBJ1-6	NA	TGTGCCAGCAGCCTGGGGGGACTCGGTTCACCCCTCCACTTT	CASSLGGLGSPLHF
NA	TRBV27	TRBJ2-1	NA	TGTGCCAGCGGCATGATTTGGACAGACAATGAGCAGTTCTTC	CASGMIWTDNEQFF
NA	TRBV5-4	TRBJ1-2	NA	TGTGCCAGCAGCTTGAGTGGGGGCGCTGGCTATGGCTACACCTTC	CASSLSGGAGYGYTF
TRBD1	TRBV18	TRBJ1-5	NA	TGTGCCAGCTCACCGGTGGACAGGGTAAGCAATCAGCCCCAGCATTTT	CASSPVDRVSNQPQHF
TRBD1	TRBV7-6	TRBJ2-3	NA	TGTGCCAGCAGCTTAAATAGCAGGGGGCAGTTAGATACGCAGTATTTT	CASSLNSRGQLDTQYF
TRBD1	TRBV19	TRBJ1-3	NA	TGTGCCAGTACTACGGACAGGGATCCTGGAAACACCATATATTTT	CASTTDRDPGNTIYF
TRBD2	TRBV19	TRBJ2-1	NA	TGTGCCAGTAGTAAACTAGCGGGCCGCAATGAGCAGTTCTTC	CASSKLAGRNEQFF
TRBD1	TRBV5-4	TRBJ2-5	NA	TGTGCCAGCAGCTTTTTTGGAGGGGACAGGGGTGAGACCCAGTACTTC	CASSFFGGDRGETQYF
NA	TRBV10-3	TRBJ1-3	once	TGTGCCATCAGTCCGGCGGGGGCAGGGTTTGGAAACACCATATATTTT	CAISPAGAGFGNTIYF
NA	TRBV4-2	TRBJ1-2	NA	TGTGCCAGCAGCCAAGCTTCCCGGACATCAACTAACTATGGCTACACCTTC	CASSQASRTSTNYGYTF
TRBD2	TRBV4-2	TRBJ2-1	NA	TGTGCCAGCAGCCAAGAACGGCTAGCGGGAGGTCCCAATGAGCAGTTCTTC	CASSQERLAGGPNEQFF
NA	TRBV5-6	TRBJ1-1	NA	TGTGCCAGCAGCTTCCCGGGTGCGCCAACTAGAAGGAACACTGAAGCTTTCTTT	CASSFPGAPTRRNTEAFF
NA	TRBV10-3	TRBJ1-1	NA	TGTGCCCTCCGGGAGGGAAGGGACGCCACTGAAGCTTTCTTT	CALREGRDATEAFF
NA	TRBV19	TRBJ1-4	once	TGTGCCAGTAGACAGGACGGCACTAATGAAAAACTGTTTTTT	CASRQDGTNEKLFF
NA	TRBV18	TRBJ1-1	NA	TGTGCCAGCTCACCAGCGCTAAACACTGAAGCTTTCTTT	CASSPALNTEAFF
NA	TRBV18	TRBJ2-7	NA	TGTGCCAGCTCACCAAGTAGTCCCAACGAGCAGTACTTC	CASSPSSPNEQYF
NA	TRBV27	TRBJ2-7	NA	TGTGCCAGCAGACTAGTCGGGTCCTACGAGCAGTACTTC	CASRLVGSYEQYF
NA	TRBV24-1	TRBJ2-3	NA	TGTGCCACCAGTCACACAGATACGCAGTATTTT	CATSHTDTQYF
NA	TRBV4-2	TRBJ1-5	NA	TGTGCCAGCAGCCAAGATGCCGTCCGAGGTTCGGCCCAGCATTTT	CASSQDAVRGSAQHF
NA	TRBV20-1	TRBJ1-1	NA	TGCAGTGCTAGCGGGAACACTGAAGCTTTCTTT	CSASGNTEAFF
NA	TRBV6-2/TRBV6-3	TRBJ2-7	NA	TGTGCCAGCAGTCCGGACATATTCCCCTACGAGCAGTACTTC	CASSPDIFPYEQYF
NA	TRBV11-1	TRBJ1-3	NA	TGTGCCAGCAGCATCCCCAGGGGTGCCGGAAACACCATATATTTT	CASSIPRGAGNTIYF
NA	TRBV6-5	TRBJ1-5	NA	TGTGCCAGCAGTTACAATTCCCCAGGAGGTCAGCCCCAGCATTTT	CASSYNSPGGQPQHF
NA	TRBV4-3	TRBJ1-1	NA	TGCGCCAGCAGCCAAGTAATCGGGAACACTGAAGCTTTCTTT	CASSQVIGNTEAFF
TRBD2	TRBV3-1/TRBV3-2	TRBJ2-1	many	TGTGCCAGCAGCCTATATCCTTGGACTAGCGCTAACAATGAGCAGTTCTTC	CASSLYPWTSANNEQFF
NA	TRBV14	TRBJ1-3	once	TGTGCCAGCAGCCAACTCGGTATCTCTGGAAACACCATATATTTT	CASSQLGISGNTIYF
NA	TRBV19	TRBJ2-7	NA	TGTGCCAGTAGTATGTTGGGACAAACCTACGAGCAGTACTTC	CASSMLGQTYEQYF
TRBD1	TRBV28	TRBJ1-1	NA	TGTGCCAGCAGTTTAACAGGGGCGATCGGTGAAGCTTTCTTT	CASSLTGAIGEAFF
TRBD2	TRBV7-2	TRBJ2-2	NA	TGTGCCAGCAGACCGACTAGCGGCAGGAACACCGGGGAGCTGTTTTTT	CASRPTSGRNTGELFF
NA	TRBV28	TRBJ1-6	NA	TGTGCCAGCAGTCCCTACGACAGCCTATATAATTCACCCCTCCACTTT	CASSPYDSLYNSPLHF
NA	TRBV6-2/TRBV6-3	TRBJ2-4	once	TGTGCCAGCAGTTACATCGGGAGACCCAAAAACATTCAGTACTTC	CASSYIGRPKNIQYF
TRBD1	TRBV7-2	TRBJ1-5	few	TGTGCCAGCAGCTGGACAGGAGTCAGGGGTCAGCCCCAGCATTTT	CASSWTGVRGQPQHF
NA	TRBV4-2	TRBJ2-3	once	TGTGCCAGCAGCCAAGAGGGGGGAGATACGCAGTATTTT	CASSQEGGDTQYF
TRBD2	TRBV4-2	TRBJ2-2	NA	TGTGCCAGCAGCCAAACTAGCGGGAGGAACACCGGGGAGCTGTTTTTT	CASSQTSGRNTGELFF
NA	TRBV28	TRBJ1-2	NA	TGTGCCAGCAGTTATCGGGGGGCGCGAGGCTACACCTTC	CASSYRGARGYTF
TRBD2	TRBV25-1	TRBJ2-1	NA	TGTGCCAGCAGTGAGTCCCGGACTAGCGGGATATACAATGAGCAGTTCTTC	CASSESRTSGIYNEQFF
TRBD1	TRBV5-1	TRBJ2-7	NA	TGCGCCAGCAGCAGGACAGGTGGCGAGCAGTACTTC	CASSRTGGEQYF
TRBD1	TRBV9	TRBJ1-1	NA	TGTGCCAGCAGCCCTACGACAGGGTGGGGGGAGAAGAACACTGAAGCTTTCTTT	CASSPTTGWGEKNTEAFF
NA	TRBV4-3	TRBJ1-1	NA	TGCGCCAGCAGCCAAGGGGTCAGGGGAGGGCACACTGAAGCTTTCTTT	CASSQGVRGGHTEAFF